The rows below give T cell receptor beta chains drawn from one sample of a study of OX40 agonist ivuxolimab in advanced cancers. The repertoire was sequenced with immunoSEQ multiplex PCR; TCRdb's copy has only in-frame clones and lacks some. The sample records approximately 79,000 clones, about 90% being singletons. The source was CD4+ or CD8+ T cells sorted from blood, collected in a trial of the OX40 agonist ivuxolimab. The receptors shown here come from an adult with an advanced solid tumor such as melanoma, head and neck, liver or kidney cancer. Each CDR3 is given with its conserved first and last residue. Fields, in order: D gene, J gene, CDR3 length, clone size, V gene, CDR3 protein, CDR3 DNA. A D gene is named only where the DNA matches it firmly. The listing skips clone size in some rows; elsewhere it reads once, few, many or a size class.

>NA|TRBJ2-7|12|medium-sized|TRBV27
CASSLIGNEQYF
TGTGCCAGCAGTTTAATCGGGAACGAGCAGTACTTC
>NA|TRBJ2-1|14|NA|TRBV27
CASSLGRSYNEQFF
TGTGCCAGCAGTTTGGGAAGGTCCTACAATGAGCAGTTCTTC
>NA|TRBJ1-1|13|once|TRBV7-9
CASSPGRNTEAFF
TGTGCCAGCAGTCCAGGGAGGAACACTGAAGCTTTCTTT
>NA|TRBJ1-5|13|once|TRBV30
CAWSDKGDQPQHF
TGTGCCTGGAGTGATAAAGGGGATCAGCCCCAGCATTTT
>NA|TRBJ1-2|11|NA|TRBV4-1
CASSQGYGYTF
TGCGCCAGCAGCCAAGGCTATGGCTACACCTTC
>TRBD1|TRBJ2-1|15|NA|TRBV13
CASSDGQGNYNEQFF
TGTGCCAGCAGCGACGGACAGGGTAACTACAATGAGCAGTTCTTC
>TRBD2|TRBJ2-3|17|NA|TRBV4-2
CASSPSASGGPTDTQYF
TGTGCCAGCAGCCCGTCAGCTAGCGGGGGGCCTACAGATACGCAGTATTTT
>NA|TRBJ1-5|15|NA|TRBV5-8
CASSLVGGSNQPQHF
TGTGCCAGCAGCTTGGTCGGTGGCAGCAATCAGCCCCAGCATTTT
>TRBD2|TRBJ2-1|17|NA|TRBV9
CASSSRPGTSDYNEQFF
TGTGCCAGCAGCTCTCGACCCGGGACTAGCGACTACAATGAGCAGTTCTTC
>NA|TRBJ1-1|14|NA|TRBV11-2
CASSLDSGNTEAFF
TGTGCCAGCAGCTTAGATAGCGGGAACACTGAAGCTTTCTTT
>TRBD1|TRBJ2-3|16|NA|TRBV6-6
CASSYGQESSTDTQYF
TGTGCCAGCAGTTACGGACAGGAGAGTAGCACAGATACGCAGTATTTT
>TRBD2|TRBJ2-1|14|NA|TRBV4-2
CASSQAGTSNEQFF
TGTGCCAGCAGCCAAGCCGGGACTAGCAATGAGCAGTTCTTC
>TRBD2|TRBJ2-7|15|NA|TRBV7-9
CASSQSGGVADEQYF
TGTGCCAGCAGCCAAAGCGGGGGGGTCGCGGACGAGCAGTACTTC
>TRBD1|TRBJ1-1|13|NA|TRBV7-9
CASTWTGREEAFF
TGTGCCAGCACATGGACAGGGAGAGAAGAAGCTTTCTTT
>NA|TRBJ1-6|13|NA|TRBV6-5
CASSYELNSPLHF
TGTGCCAGCAGTTACGAACTCAATTCACCCCTCCACTTT
>NA|TRBJ1-1|13|NA|TRBV27
CASSLAGNTEAFF
TGTGCCAGCAGTTTAGCGGGGAACACTGAAGCTTTCTTT